Sequencing of this TCR beta chain was carried out in a study of cytomegalovirus exposure and HLA in healthy donors. Study-level background: In a previous analysis, 100 million to 140 million unique TCR beta sequences were found from 170 million or so T cells.

PCR was performed using 60 Vbeta and 13 Jbeta primers. Clones were sequenced by immunoSEQ multiplex PCR, and TCRdb holds only the in-frame ones, with some missing. The table shows around 88,000 clones, with less than 85% occurring only once. Donors had nominal health at sampling but likely had unrecorded immune exposures. The trim removed 2 bases at V and 1 base at J, leaving 0 bases unmatched. The CDR3 is 15 residues long. The germline CDR1 and CDR2 sequences are SGDLS and YYNGEE. A word on this clone: Antigen unknown. Other DNA sequences in the same sample also yield this CDR3.

Overall study findings and caveats: A reported reduction in N-insertions relative to the roughly 670-donor mean was seen in an Asian-associated ancestry cluster in a later analysis. With further analysis later on, most CMV-associated TCR beta chains appeared HLA-restricted.

The TCR comes from a male donor in good health and CMV-seronegative. Material for sequencing was PBMCs. The chain links TRBV9 to TRBJ2-2, with 9 bases identical to TRBD2. The CDR3: CASSVTSGNTGELFF. In nucleotides, the CDR3 is TGTGCCAGCAGCGTGACTAGCGGGAACACCGGGGAGCTGTTTTTT.